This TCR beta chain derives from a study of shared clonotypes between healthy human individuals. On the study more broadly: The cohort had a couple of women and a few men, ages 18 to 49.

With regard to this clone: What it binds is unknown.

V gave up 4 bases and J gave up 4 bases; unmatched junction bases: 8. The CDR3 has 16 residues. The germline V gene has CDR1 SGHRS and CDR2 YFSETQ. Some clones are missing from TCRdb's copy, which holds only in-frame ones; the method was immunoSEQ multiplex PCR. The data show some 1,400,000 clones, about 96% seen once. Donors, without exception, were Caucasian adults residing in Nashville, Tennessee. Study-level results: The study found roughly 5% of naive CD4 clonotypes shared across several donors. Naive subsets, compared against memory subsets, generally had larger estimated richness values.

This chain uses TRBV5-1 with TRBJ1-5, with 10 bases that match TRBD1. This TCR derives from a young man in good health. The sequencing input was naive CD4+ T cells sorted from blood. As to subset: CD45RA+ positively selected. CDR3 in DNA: TGCGCCAGCAGCAAGAATGGGGGACAGGGGAATCAGCCCCAGCATTTT. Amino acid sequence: CASSKNGGQGNQPQHF.